Sequencing of this T cell receptor beta chain was carried out in a study of T cell responses to AZD1222 COVID-19 vaccine. Study information: The study pooled second doses at about 4 or about 12 weeks.

Remarks on this clone: Its antigen is currently unknown.

Trimming removed 0 bases from V and 7 bases from J; junction bases left unmatched: 7. Germline assignment: CDR1 SGDLS and CDR2 YYNGEE. CDR3 size: 15 residues. Study-level results: Unmutated regions of variants are reportedly targeted by nearly half of spike-specific TCRs. Distributed over spike, vaccine-associated CD4 TCRs predominated at 160-218 and 743-854. A mostly white British donor set with more females was recruited, and clonal diversity was possibly underestimated.

Method: immunoSEQ multiplex PCR; TCRdb's copy keeps in-frame clones and lacks some. In the table there are roughly 180,000 clones, almost 95% of which are singletons. This sequence was found in an adult in good health. The sequenced sample was peripheral blood, obtained on day 0 of AZD1222 vaccination. The chain combines TRBV9 with TRBJ2-4; TRBD2 matches 7 bases. CDR3 sequence: CASSVVAGETNIQYF. The CDR3 region has the DNA TGTGCCAGCAGCGTAGTGGCGGGAGAAACTAACATTCAGTACTTC.